This T cell receptor (beta chain) is drawn from a study of human versus mouse CDR3 diversity and MHC coevolution. Study information: Each sample yielded about 0.6 x 10^7 to 1.6 x 10^7 valid reads.

Notes on this clone: Its target is unknown.

Study results and caveats: Humans had the largest estimated TCR beta repertoire, about 1.5 million clonotypes.

Germline V gene data show CDR1 as MNHEY and CDR2 as SVGAGI. With 4 bases removed from V and 6 bases from J, the gap between germline ends came to 13 bases. The CDR3 runs to 14 residues. Measured with immunoSEQ multiplex PCR; TCRdb has only the in-frame clones, and not every one. The profile shows roughly 81,000 clones, around 95% of them singletons. Sequences were obtained from naive CD4+ T cells from blood. As to subset: CD45RO-negative CD62L-positive naive CD4 T cells. This receptor was obtained from a person aged 30-70 years in good health. This chain uses TRBV6-5 with TRBJ2-1; D may be TRBD1 (6 bases). The CDR3 coding sequence is TGTGCCAGCAGTTCCGCCGACAGGATCAATGAGCAGTTCTTC. It is translated as CASSSADRINEQFF.